Here is one T cell receptor (beta chain) with its context. The sample comes from a study of technical replicates of blood from several donors. Trimming at V came to 4 bases and at J to 0 bases, leaving 1 base not matched to a gene. CDR1 is MRHNA, CDR2 SNTAGT, per germline. CDR3 size: 15 residues. This table comes from immunoSEQ multiplex PCR, and its TCRdb copy is limited to in-frame clones, with some not included. The sample includes under 85,000 clones, around 97% of them seen just once. Source material: T cells isolated from PBMCs. This chain connects TRBV6-4 to TRBJ2-1, with 9 bases identical to TRBD2. The TCR was taken from a human donor in good health. This CDR3 is CASSVLAGSYNEQFF. In DNA, the CDR3 is TGTGCCAGCAGTGTACTAGCGGGCTCCTACAATGAGCAGTTCTTC.